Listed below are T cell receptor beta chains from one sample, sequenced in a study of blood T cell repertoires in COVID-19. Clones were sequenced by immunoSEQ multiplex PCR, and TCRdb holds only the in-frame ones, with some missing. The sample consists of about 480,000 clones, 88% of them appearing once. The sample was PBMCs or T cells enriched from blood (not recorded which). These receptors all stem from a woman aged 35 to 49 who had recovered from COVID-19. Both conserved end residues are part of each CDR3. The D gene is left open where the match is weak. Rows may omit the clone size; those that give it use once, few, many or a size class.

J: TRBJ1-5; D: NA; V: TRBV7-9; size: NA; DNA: TGTGCCAGCAGCTTAGCCCCCCCGGGAGCTTATAGCAATCAGCCCCAGCATTTT; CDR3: CASSLAPPGAYSNQPQHF
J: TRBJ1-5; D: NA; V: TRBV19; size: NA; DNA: TGTGCCAGTACCATAGGCGCAGGGTTCAATCAGCCCCAGCATTTT; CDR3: CASTIGAGFNQPQHF
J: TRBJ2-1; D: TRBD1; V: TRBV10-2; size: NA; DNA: TGCGCCAGCACCGTCGACAGGGACAATGAGCAGTTCTTC; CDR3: CASTVDRDNEQFF
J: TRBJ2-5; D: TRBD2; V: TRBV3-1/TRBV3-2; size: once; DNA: TGTGCCAGCAGCTCGGGACTACAGGAGACCCAGTACTTC; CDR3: CASSSGLQETQYF
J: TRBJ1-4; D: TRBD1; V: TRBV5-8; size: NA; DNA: TGTGCCAGCAGCCCGACAGGGGGTTCTTTAACTAATGAAAAACTGTTTTTT; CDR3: CASSPTGGSLTNEKLFF
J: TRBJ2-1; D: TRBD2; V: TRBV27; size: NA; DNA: TGTGCCAGCAGTTTTTTAGCGGGAGATGGCCCGGAGACGGTCTTC; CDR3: CASSFLAGDGPETVF
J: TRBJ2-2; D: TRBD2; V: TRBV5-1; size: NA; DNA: TGCGCCAGCAGCCCCCTGGCGGGAGTGAACACCGGGGAGCTGTTTTTT; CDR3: CASSPLAGVNTGELFF
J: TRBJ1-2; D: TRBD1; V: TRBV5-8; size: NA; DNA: TGTGCCAGCTCTGATCCCAGGGGGCGAATCAGGGTCGGGGTCTATGGCTACACCTTC; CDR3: CASSDPRGRIRVGVYGYTF
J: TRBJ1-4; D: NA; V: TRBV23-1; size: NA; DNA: TGCGCCAGCAGTCAGCGGAGGGAAACGTCGAATGAAAAACTGTTTTTT; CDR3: CASSQRRETSNEKLFF
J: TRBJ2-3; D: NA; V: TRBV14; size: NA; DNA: TGTGCCAGCAGCCAAGATGAGGGATCGGAGCAAACTAGCACAGATACGCAGTATTTT; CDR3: CASSQDEGSEQTSTDTQYF
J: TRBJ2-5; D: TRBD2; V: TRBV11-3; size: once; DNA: TGTGCCAGCAGCTCGGGACTAGCGGGCGATTGGGAGACCCAGTACTTC; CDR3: CASSSGLAGDWETQYF
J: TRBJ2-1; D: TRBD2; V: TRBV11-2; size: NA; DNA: TGTGCCAGCAGCTCCCTGACTAGCGGAGTTTACAATGAGCAGTTCTTC; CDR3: CASSSLTSGVYNEQFF
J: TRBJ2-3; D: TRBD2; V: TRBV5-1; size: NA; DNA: TGCGCCAGCAGTGAAACCGGGACTAGCGGAACAGATACGCAGTATTTT; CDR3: CASSETGTSGTDTQYF
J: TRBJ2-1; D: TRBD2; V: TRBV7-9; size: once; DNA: TGTGCCAGCAGCTTGATAAGCGGGAGGTCTTACAATGAGCAGTTCTTC; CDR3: CASSLISGRSYNEQFF
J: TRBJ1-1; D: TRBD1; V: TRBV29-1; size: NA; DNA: TGCAGCGGGACAGGGAAGGGGGACACTGAAGCTTTCTTT; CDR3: CSGTGKGDTEAFF
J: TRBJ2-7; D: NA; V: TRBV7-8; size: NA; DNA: TGTGCCAGCAGCCGGGGGGCCAGCTCCTACGAGCAGTACTTC; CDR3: CASSRGASSYEQYF
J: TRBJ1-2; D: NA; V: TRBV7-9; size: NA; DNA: TGTGCCAGCAGCTTAGCGGGGGCGCGTAACTATGGCTACACCTTC; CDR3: CASSLAGARNYGYTF
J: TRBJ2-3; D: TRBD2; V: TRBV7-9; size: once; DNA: TGTGCCAGCAGCTTAGGAGCGGGAGGCGTAGTGACAGATACGCAGTATTTT; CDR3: CASSLGAGGVVTDTQYF
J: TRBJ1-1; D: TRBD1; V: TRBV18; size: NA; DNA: TGTGCCAGCTCACCGAGACAGGGAGTAGGGGACACTGAAGCTTTCTTT; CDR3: CASSPRQGVGDTEAFF
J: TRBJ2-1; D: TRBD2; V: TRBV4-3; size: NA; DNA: TGCGCCAGCAGCCAAGATTGGGGGCTAGCGGGAGGGCCCTCTAACGATGAGCAGTTCTTC; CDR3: CASSQDWGLAGGPSNDEQFF
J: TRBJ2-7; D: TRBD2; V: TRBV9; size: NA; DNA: TGTGCCAGCAGCGTAGACGAGCGGGGATTTTACGAGCAGTACTTC; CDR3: CASSVDERGFYEQYF
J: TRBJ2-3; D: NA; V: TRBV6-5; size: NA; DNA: TGTGCCAGCAGCGGGGGAAGCACAGATACGCAGTATTTT; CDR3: CASSGGSTDTQYF
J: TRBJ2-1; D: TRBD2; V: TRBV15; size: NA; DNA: TGTGCCACCAGCAGGCAACTAGCGGGAGGGGGATCCTACAATGAGCAGTTCTTC; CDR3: CATSRQLAGGGSYNEQFF
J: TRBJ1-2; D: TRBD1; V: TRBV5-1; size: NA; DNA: TGCGCCAGCAGCTTGGGTTACAGGGGGATCAACTATGGCTACACCTTC; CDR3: CASSLGYRGINYGYTF
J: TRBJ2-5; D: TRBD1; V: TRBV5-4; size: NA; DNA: TGTGCCAGCAGCACCGACAGGGGCAGTATCCAAGAGACCCAGTACTTC; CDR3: CASSTDRGSIQETQYF
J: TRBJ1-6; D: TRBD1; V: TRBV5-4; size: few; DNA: TGTGCCACCACGATTCAGGGGGCACCCCTCCACTTT; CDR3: CATTIQGAPLHF
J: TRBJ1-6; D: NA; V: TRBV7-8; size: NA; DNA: TGTGCCAGCAGCTTAGAGGAGGGCAACCCGATCACCTATAATTCACCCCTCCACTTT; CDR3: CASSLEEGNPITYNSPLHF
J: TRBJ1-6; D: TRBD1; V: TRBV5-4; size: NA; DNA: TGTGCCAGCAGCGAGAGACAGGGGGCGCCCCGTTCACCCCTCCACTTT; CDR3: CASSERQGAPRSPLHF
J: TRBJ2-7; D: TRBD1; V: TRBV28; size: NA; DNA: TGTGCCAGCAGTTTATACCGGGACAGGGGGTATCACGAGCAGTACTTC; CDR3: CASSLYRDRGYHEQYF
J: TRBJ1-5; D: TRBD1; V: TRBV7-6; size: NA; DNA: TGTGCCAGCAGCCCTTGGACAGGGGTTAGCAATCAGCCCCAGCATTTT; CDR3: CASSPWTGVSNQPQHF
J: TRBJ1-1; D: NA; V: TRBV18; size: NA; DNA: TGTGCCAGCTCACCTTCGAAGGGAGTTATAACTGAAGCTTTCTTT; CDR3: CASSPSKGVITEAFF
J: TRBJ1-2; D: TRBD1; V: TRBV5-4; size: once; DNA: TGTGCCAGCAGCTTTGGACAGGGGGCGAGTGGCTACACCTTC; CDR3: CASSFGQGASGYTF
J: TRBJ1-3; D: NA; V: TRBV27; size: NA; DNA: TGTGCCAGCAGCGAACTCACAGGGAGCGGAAACACCATATATTTT; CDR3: CASSELTGSGNTIYF
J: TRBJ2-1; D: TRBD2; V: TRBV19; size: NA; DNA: TGTGCCAGTACCCAGACCTCGAGGGTAGCGGGGCTGTTCTTC; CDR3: CASTQTSRVAGLFF
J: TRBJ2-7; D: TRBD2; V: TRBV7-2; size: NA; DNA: TGTGCCAGCTCCCCACGGGGGGGCCCCTACGAGCAGTACTTC; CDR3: CASSPRGGPYEQYF
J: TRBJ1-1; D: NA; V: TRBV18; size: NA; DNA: TGTGCCAGCTCGGCAGGCCTAGGGACTTGGAACACTGAAGCTTTCTTT; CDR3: CASSAGLGTWNTEAFF
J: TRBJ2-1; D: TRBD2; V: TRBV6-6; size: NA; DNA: TGTGCCAGCAGTCCCCATGTAGCGGGAGGTCTAGGAAATGAGCAGTTCTTC; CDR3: CASSPHVAGGLGNEQFF
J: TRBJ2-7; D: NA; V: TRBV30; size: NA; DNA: TGTGCCTGGAGTCACCGGGACTTATTCGGTCACGAGCAGTACTTC; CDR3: CAWSHRDLFGHEQYF
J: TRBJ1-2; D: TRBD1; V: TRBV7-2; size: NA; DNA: TGTGCCAGCAGCTCGCGACAGGGAGTCAACTATGGCTACACCTTC; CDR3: CASSSRQGVNYGYTF
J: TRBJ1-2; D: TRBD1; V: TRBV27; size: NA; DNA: TGTGCCAGCAGTTTCCTTAGGACAGGGGGTTTTAACTATGGCTACACCTTC; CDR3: CASSFLRTGGFNYGYTF
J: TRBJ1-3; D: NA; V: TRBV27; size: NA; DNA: TGTGCCAGCAGTTCTGCCTGGCTGACTGGAAACACCATATATTTT; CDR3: CASSSAWLTGNTIYF
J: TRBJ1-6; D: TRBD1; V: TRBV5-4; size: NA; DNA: TGTGCCAGCAGCTTGGAGGGGACAGGACCTATACTCCACTTT; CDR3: CASSLEGTGPILHF
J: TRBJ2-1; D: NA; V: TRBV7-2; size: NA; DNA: TGTGCCAGCAGCTTAGCGTTAGCGGTCGGCTACAATGAGCAGTTCTTC; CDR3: CASSLALAVGYNEQFF
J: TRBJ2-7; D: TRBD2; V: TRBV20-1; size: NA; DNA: TGCAGTGCTAGTCTAGCGGGAGTTTCCTACGAGCAGTACTTC; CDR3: CSASLAGVSYEQYF